The sequence of this TCR beta chain was determined in a study of blood T cell repertoires in COVID-19. Study summary: The United States, Italy and Spain supplied acute and convalescent COVID-19 samples. Nucleic acid was either cDNA or gDNA, and it came from T cells, B-cell-depleted T cells, or PBMCs.

Trimming pared 2 bases from V and 5 bases from J, leaving 9 bases between. The CDR3 runs 13 residues. The germline V gene encodes CDR1 SGHTA and CDR2 FQGTGA. Repertoires were generated with immunoSEQ multiplex PCR, while TCRdb's copy carries only in-frame clones and drops some. This sample has under 120,000 clones; around 87% occur once, and the top ten carry roughly 32%. The receptor's source is a woman aged 80 or over with acute or convalescent COVID-19. The chain is built from TRBV7-3 and TRBJ2-5; possibly TRBD2 for D (5 bases). Specimen: peripheral blood. The DNA for the CDR3 is TGTGCCAGCAGCTTATACCCGGGGGAGACCCAGTACTTC. Translation gives CASSLYPGETQYF.